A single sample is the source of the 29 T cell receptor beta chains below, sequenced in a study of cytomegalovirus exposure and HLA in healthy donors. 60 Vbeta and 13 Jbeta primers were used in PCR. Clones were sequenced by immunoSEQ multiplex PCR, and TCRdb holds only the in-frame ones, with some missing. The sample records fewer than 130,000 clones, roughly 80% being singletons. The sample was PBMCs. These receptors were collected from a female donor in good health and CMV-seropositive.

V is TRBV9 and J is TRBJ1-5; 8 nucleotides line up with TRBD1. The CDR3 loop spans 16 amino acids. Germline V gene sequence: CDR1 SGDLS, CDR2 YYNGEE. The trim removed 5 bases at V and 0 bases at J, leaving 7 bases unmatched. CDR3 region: CASRPGGADSNQPQHF. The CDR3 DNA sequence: TGTGCCAGCAGACCAGGGGGCGCGGATAGCAATCAGCCCCAGCATTTT. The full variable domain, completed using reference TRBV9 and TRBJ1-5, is DSGVTQTPKHLITATGQRVTLRCSPRSGDLSVYWYQQSLDQGLQFLIQYYNGEERAKGNILERFSAQQFPDLHSELNLSSLELGDSALYFCASRPGGADSNQPQHFGDGTRLSIL.

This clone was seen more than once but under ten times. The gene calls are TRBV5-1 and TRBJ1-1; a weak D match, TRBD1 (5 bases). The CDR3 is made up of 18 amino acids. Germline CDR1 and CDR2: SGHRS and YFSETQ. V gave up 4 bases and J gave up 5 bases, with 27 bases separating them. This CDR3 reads CASSPAVLGGGEGTEAFF. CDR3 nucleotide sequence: TGCGCCAGCAGCCCGGCTGTTCTCGGGGGTGGTGAGGGGACTGAAGCTTTCTTT. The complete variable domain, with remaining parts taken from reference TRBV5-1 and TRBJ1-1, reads KAGVTQTPRYLIKTRGQQVTLSCSPISGHRSVSWYQQTPGQGLQFLFEYFSETQRNKGNFPGRFSGRQFSNSRSEMNVSTLELGDSALYLCASSPAVLGGGEGTEAFFGQGTRLTVV.

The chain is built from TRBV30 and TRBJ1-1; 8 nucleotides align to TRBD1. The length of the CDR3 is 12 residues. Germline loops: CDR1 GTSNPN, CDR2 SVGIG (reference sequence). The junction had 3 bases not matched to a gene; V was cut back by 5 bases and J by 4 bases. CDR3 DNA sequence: TGTGCCTGGGGGACAGGCGGCACTGAAGCTTTCTTT. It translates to CAWGTGGTEAFF. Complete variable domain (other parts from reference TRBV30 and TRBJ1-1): SQTIHQWPATLVQPVGSPLSLECTVEGTSNPNLYWYRQAAGRGLQLLFYSVGIGQISSEVPQNLSASRPQDRQFILSSKKLLLSDSGFYLCAWGTGGTEAFFGQGTRLTVV.

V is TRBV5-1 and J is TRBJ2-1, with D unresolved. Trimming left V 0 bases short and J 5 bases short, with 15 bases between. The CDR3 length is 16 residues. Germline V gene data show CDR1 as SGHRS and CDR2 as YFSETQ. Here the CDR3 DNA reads TGCGCCAGCAGCTTGGATGGGCGTTCCGTAAACAATGAGCAGTTCTTC. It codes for CASSLDGRSVNNEQFF.

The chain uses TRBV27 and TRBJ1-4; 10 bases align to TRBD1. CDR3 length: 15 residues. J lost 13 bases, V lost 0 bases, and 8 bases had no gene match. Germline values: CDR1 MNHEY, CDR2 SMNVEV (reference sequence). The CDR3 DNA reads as TGTGCCAGCAGTTTATCAAGACAGGGGGCCGCCTCACTGTTTTTT. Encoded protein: CASSLSRQGAASLFF. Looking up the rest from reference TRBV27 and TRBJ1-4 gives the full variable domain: EAQVTQNPRYLITVTGKKLTVTCSQNMNHEYMSWYRQDPGLGLRQIYYSMNVEVTDKGDVPEGYKVSRKEKRNFPLILESPSPNQTSLYFCASSLSRQGAASLFFGSGTQLSVL.

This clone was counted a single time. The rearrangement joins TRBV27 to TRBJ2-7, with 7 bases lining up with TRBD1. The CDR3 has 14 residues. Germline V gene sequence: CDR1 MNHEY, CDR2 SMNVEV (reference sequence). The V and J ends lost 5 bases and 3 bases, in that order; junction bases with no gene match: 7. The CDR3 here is CASSSRQGSYEQYF. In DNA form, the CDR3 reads TGTGCCAGCAGTAGCAGACAGGGAAGCTACGAGCAGTACTTC.

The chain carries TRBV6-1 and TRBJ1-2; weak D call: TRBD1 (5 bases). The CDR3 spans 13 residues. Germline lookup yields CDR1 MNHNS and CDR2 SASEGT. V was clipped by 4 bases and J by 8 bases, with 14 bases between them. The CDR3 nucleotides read TGTGCCAGCAGTGTGGGGGAGGGTATGGGCTACACCTTC. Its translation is CASSVGEGMGYTF.

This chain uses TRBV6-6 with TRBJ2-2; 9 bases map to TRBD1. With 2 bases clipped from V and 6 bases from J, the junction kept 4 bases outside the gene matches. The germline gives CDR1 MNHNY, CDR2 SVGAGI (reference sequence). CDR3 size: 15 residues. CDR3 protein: CASSYGDRASGELFF. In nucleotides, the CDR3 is TGTGCCAGCAGTTACGGGGACAGGGCGTCCGGGGAGCTGTTTTTT.

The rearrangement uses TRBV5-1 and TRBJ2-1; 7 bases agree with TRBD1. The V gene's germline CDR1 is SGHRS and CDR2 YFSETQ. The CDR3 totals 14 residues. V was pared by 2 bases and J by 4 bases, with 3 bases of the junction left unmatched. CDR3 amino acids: CASSFLTGYNEQFF. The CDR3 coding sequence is TGCGCCAGCAGCTTTCTGACAGGGTACAATGAGCAGTTCTTC.

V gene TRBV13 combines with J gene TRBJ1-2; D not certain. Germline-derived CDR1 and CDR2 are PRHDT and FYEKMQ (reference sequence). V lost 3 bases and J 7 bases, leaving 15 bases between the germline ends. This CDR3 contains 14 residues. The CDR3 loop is CASSFSSRGGGYTF. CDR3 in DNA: TGTGCCAGCAGCTTTAGCAGTAGAGGTGGTGGCTACACCTTC.

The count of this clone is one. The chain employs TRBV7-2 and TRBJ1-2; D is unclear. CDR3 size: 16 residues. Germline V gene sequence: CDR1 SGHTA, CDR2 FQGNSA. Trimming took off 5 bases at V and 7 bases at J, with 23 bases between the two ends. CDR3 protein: CASSLDPGLLSGGYTF. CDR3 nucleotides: TGTGCCAGCAGCCTTGACCCTGGGCTCCTTTCAGGTGGCTACACCTTC.

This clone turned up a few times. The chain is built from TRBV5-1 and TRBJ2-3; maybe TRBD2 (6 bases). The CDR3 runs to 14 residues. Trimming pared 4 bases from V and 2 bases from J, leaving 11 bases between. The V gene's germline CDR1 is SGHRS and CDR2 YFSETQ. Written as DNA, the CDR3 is TGCGCCAGCAGCGCCGGGACTCACACAGATACGCAGTATTTT. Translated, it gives CASSAGTHTDTQYF.

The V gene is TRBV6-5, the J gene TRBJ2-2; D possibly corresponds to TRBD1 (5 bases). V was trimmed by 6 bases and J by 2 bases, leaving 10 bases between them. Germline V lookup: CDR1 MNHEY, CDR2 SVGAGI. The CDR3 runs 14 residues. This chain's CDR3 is CASSPQVNTGELFF. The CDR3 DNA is TGTGCCAGCAGCCCACAGGTTAACACCGGGGAGCTGTTTTTT.

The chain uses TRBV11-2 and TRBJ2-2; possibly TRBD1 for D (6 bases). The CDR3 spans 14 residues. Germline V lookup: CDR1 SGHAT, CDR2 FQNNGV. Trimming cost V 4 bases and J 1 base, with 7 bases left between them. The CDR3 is CASSSDRNTGELFF. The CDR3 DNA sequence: TGTGCCAGCAGCTCGGACAGGAACACCGGGGAGCTGTTTTTT.

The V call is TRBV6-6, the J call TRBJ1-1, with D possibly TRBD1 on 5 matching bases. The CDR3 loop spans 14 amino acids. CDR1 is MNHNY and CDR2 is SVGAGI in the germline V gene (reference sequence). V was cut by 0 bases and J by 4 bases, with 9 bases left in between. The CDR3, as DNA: TGTGCCAGCAGTTACTCGGGGCTTAGCACTGAAGCTTTCTTT. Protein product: CASSYSGLSTEAFF.

The CDR3 loop is CASSSGQIYGYTF. DNA for the CDR3: TGTGCCAGCAGCTCCGGACAAATCTATGGCTACACCTTC. This rearrangement joins TRBV6-5 to TRBJ1-2; weak D call: TRBD1 (5 bases). Germline V CDR1 and CDR2: MNHEY, SVGAGI. The CDR3 has 13 amino acids. V was clipped by 6 bases and J by 4 bases, with 12 bases between them.

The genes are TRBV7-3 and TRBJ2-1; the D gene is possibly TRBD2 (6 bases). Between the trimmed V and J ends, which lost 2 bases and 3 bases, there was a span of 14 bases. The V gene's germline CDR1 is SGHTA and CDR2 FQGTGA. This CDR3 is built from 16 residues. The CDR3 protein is CASSLSGSGNYNEQFF. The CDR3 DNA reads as TGTGCCAGCAGCTTATCGGGTAGCGGCAACTACAATGAGCAGTTCTTC.

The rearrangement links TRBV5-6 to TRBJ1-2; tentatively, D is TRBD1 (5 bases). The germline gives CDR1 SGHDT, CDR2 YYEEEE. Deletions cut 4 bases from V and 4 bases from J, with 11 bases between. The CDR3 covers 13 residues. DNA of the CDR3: TGTGCCAGCAGCCCCGGGGGAATCTATGGCTACACCTTC. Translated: CASSPGGIYGYTF.

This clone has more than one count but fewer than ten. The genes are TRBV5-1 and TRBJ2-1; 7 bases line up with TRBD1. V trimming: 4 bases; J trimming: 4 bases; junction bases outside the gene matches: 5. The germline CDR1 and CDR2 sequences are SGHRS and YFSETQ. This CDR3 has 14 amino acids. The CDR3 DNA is TGCGCCAGCAGCAAGGGGGCGGCGTACAATGAGCAGTTCTTC. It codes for CASSKGAAYNEQFF.

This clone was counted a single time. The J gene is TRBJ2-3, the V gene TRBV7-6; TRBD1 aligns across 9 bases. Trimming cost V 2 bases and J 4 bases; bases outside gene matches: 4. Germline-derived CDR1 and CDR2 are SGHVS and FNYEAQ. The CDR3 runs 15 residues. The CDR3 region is CASSLYRGRADTQYF. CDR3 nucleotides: TGTGCCAGCAGCTTATACAGGGGGCGCGCAGATACGCAGTATTTT.

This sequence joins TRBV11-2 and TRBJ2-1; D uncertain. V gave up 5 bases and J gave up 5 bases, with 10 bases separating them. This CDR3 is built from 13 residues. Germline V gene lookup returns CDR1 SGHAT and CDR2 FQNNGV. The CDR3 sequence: CASSLIYHNEQFF. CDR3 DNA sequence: TGTGCCAGCAGCCTGATCTACCACAATGAGCAGTTCTTC.

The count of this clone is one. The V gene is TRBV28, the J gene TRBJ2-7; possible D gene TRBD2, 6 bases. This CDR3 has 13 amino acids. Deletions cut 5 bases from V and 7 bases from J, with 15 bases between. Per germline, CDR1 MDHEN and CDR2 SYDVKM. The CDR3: CASSQWSGREQYF. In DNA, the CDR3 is TGTGCCAGCAGTCAATGGTCGGGGAGGGAGCAGTACTTC.

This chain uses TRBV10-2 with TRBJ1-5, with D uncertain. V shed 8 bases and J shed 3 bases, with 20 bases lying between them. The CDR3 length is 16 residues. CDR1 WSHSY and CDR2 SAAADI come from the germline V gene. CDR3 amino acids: CASAVYGGNLNQPQHF. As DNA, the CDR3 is TGCGCCAGCGCGGTCTACGGAGGGAACCTCAATCAGCCCCAGCATTTT.

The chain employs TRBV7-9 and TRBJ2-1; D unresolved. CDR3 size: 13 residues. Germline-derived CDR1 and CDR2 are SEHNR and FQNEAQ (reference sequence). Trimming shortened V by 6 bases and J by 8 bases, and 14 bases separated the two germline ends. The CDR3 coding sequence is TGTGCCAGCAGGAGGCTAGACCTCGATGAGCAGTTCTTC. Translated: CASRRLDLDEQFF.

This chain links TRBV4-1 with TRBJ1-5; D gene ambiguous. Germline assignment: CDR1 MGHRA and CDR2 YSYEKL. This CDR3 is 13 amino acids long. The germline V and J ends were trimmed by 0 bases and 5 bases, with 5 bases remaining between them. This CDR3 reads CASSQDAYQPQHF. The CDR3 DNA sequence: TGCGCCAGCAGCCAAGACGCGTATCAGCCCCAGCATTTT.

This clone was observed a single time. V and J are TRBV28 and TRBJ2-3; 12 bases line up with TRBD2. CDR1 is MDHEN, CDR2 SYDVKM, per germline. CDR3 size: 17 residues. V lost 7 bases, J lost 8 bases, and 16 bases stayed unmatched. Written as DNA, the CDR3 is TGTGCCAGCACCACCGGACTCCTAGCGGGGGGGAGAGGTACGCAGTATTTT. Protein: CASTTGLLAGGRGTQYF.

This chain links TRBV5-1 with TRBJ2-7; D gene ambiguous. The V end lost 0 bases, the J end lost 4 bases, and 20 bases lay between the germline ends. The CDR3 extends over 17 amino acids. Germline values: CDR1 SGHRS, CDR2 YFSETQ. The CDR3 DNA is TGCGCCAGCAGCTTGGCCCCTCAGGATCCTGGCAAATACGAGCAGTACTTC. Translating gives CASSLAPQDPGKYEQYF.

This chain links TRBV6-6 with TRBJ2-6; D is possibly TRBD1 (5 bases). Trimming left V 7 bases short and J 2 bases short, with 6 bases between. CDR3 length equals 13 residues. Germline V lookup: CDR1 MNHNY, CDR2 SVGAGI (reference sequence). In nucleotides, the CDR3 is TGTGCCAGCAAAGGGGCTGGGGCCAACGTCCTGACTTTC. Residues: CASKGAGANVLTF.

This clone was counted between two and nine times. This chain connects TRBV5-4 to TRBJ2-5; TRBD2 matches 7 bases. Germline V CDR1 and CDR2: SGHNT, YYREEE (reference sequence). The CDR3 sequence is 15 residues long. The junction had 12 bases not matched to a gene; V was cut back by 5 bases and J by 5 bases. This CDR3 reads CASSARTSPGETQYF. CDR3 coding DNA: TGTGCCAGCAGTGCTAGGACTAGTCCTGGGGAGACCCAGTACTTC.